The clone carrying this T cell receptor (beta chain) was detected many times. Its antigen is still unknown. This entry comes from a study of T cells in Graves' hyperthyroidism and ophthalmopathy. Regarding the study as a whole: Ophthalmopathy got predicted by the model a median about six months before its onset. In simple terms, a model built on 13 V-J features told ophthalmopathy apart from stable hyperthyroidism.

CDR3 size: 14 residues. Trimming stripped 1 base from V and 5 bases from J, with 11 bases between. Germline V gene lookup returns CDR1 MGHRA and CDR2 YSYEKL. TCR beta CDR3 sequences were amplified from RNA transcripts. The HTBI primer set drove a first-round RT-PCR of the TCR CDR3. One entry per CDR3 protein, called by TCRdb with MiXCR from the multiplex PCR reads. The sample comprises about 570,000 distinct CDR3 sequences, under 60% of which are singletons, and under 20% rests with the top ten. The TCR sequence derives from an adult woman with Graves' disease, either hyperthyroidism or ophthalmopathy (not recorded which). This chain uses TRBV4-1 with TRBJ1-1; weak D call: TRBD1 (5 bases). Specimen: peripheral blood or thyroid tissue (not recorded which). In nucleotides, the CDR3 is TGCGCCAGCAGCCAAGTCACGGGGGAGACTGAAGCTTTCTTT. Translating it yields CASSQVTGETEAFF.